This entry lists 25 T cell receptor beta chains sequenced from one sample in a study of identical twins. TCRdb called the 5' RACE reads again in MiXCR, with one record for every CDR3 protein. The sample records 1,800,000 or so distinct CDR3 sequences, under 35% being singletons. Sequencing was done on a sample of cord blood. The receptors originated from a newborn girl in good health.

This chain uses TRBV20-1 with TRBJ2-3; 12 nucleotides align to TRBD2. V lost 4 bases and J lost 4; bases outside the gene matches: 6. Germline V gives CDR1 DFQATT, CDR2 SNEGSKA (reference sequence). This CDR3 region has 15 residues. The CDR3, as DNA: TGCAGTGCTACCCGACTAGCGGGAGATCCAGATACGCAGTATTTT. It translates to CSATRLAGDPDTQYF.

The rearrangement joins TRBV7-9 to TRBJ1-2; the D gene is possibly TRBD1 (5 bases). CDR1 is SEHNR, CDR2 FQNEAQ, per germline (reference sequence). The CDR3 consists of 16 residues. The germline V and J ends were trimmed by 5 bases and 2 bases, with 18 bases remaining between them. The CDR3 sequence: CASSPTARERNYGYTF. In DNA, the CDR3 is TGTGCCAGCAGCCCGACCGCCAGGGAAAGGAACTATGGCTACACCTTC.

The V call is TRBV24-1, the J call TRBJ2-5; TRBD1 or TRBD2 may be the D gene (5 bases each). The CDR3 length is 15 residues. V lost 4 bases and J 1 base, leaving 12 bases between the germline ends. CDR1 KGHDR and CDR2 SFDVKD come from the germline V gene. This CDR3 is CATSEGDVIQETQYF. In DNA form, the CDR3 reads TGTGCCACCAGTGAGGGGGACGTAATCCAAGAGACCCAGTACTTC.

This clonotype occurred many times. The CDR3 sequence is CASRRTGKETQYF. CDR3 nucleotides: TGTGCCAGCAGAAGGACAGGGAAAGAGACCCAGTACTTC. This chain connects TRBV12-3 or TRBV12-4 to TRBJ2-5; 8 bases align to TRBD1. CDR3 length equals 13 residues. After removal of 6 bases from V and 3 bases from J, the junction contained 3 bases not matched to a gene.

Comments on this clonotype: A much bigger clone sits one base away, suggesting this may be a read error. The chain employs TRBV7-2 and TRBJ2-4, with a weak D call TRBD1 (6 bases). CDR1 SGHTA and CDR2 FQGNSA come from the germline V gene. Deletions cut 4 bases from V and 0 bases from J, with 16 bases between. This CDR3 contains 17 residues. This CDR3 reads CASSSARTALAKNIQYF. The CDR3 DNA follows: TGTGCCAGCAGCTCAGCGCGGACAGCTCTAGCCAAAAACATTCAGTACTTC.

V gene TRBV20-1 combines with J gene TRBJ2-5; TRBD2 matches at 9 bases. J was trimmed by 6 bases and V by 6 bases; bases with no gene match: 14. Germline V gives CDR1 DFQATT, CDR2 SNEGSKA (reference sequence). The CDR3 consists of 15 residues. CDR3 sequence (DNA): TGCAGTGCCCCCGATCTAGCGGGGCCTGTACAGACCCAGTACTTC. Translating it yields CSAPDLAGPVQTQYF.

The J gene is TRBJ2-7, the V gene TRBV24-1, with 13 bases lining up with TRBD2. V lost 4 bases, J lost 4 bases, and 3 bases stayed unmatched. Germline-derived CDR1 and CDR2 are KGHDR and SFDVKD. The CDR3 is made up of 15 amino acids. Here the CDR3 reads CATSDGLAGVYEQYF. CDR3 DNA sequence: TGTGCCACCAGTGACGGACTAGCGGGAGTATACGAGCAGTACTTC.

This chain links TRBV5-1 with TRBJ1-5; possibly TRBD1 for D (6 bases). Trimming cost V 4 bases and J 0 bases, with 11 bases left between them. The CDR3 contains 15 residues. Looked up from germline, CDR1 is SGHRS and CDR2 is YFSETQ. CDR3 in DNA: TGCGCCAGCAGCCGGGGGGACAATAGCAATCAGCCCCAGCATTTT. Its protein is CASSRGDNSNQPQHF. Complete variable domain (other parts from reference TRBV5-1 and TRBJ1-5): KAGVTQTPRYLIKTRGQQVTLSCSPISGHRSVSWYQQTPGQGLQFLFEYFSETQRNKGNFPGRFSGRQFSNSRSEMNVSTLELGDSALYLCASSRGDNSNQPQHFGDGTRLSIL.

This clonotype has only a few counts. The CDR3 sequence is CATSRGGQFYTGELFF. CDR3 in DNA: TGTGCCACCAGCAGAGGAGGACAGTTTTACACCGGGGAGCTGTTTTTT. The V and J genes are TRBV15 and TRBJ2-2; a weak D match, TRBD1 (6 bases). The germline CDR1 and CDR2 sequences are LNHNV and YYDKDF (reference sequence). CDR3 size: 16 residues. Trimming left V 1 base short and J 3 bases short, with 12 bases between.

This clonotype was observed a handful of times. This chain links TRBV12-1 with TRBJ2-5. TRBV12-1 is flagged as a pseudogene. This CDR3 is 18 amino acids long. CDR3 protein: CASSFGGAGQAEDETQYF. CDR3 nucleotide sequence: TGTGCCAGCAGCTTTGGGGGTGCAGGTCAAGCCGAGGATGAGACCCAGTACTTC.

The V and J genes are TRBV27 and TRBJ2-7; maybe TRBD2 (6 bases). The CDR3 covers 19 residues. The germline V gene encodes CDR1 MNHEY and CDR2 SMNVEV (reference sequence). Trimming removed 0 bases at V and 6 bases at J, with 27 bases between. CDR3 sequence reads: CASSLSGRPGSFLSAEQYF. CDR3 nucleotides: TGTGCCAGCAGTTTATCGGGGAGGCCGGGTTCATTCCTTAGTGCCGAGCAGTACTTC.

This sequence joins TRBV19 and TRBJ2-7, with D maybe TRBD2 (6 bases). The V end lost 3 bases, the J end lost 2 bases, and 11 bases lay between the germline ends. Germline V gene lookup returns CDR1 LNHDA and CDR2 SQIVND (reference sequence). The CDR3 totals 14 residues. CDR3 sequence (DNA): TGTGCCAGTAGTATCGGGAGAAGAGCCTACGAGCAGTACTTC. It is translated as CASSIGRRAYEQYF.

The J gene is TRBJ2-3, the V gene TRBV6-2 or TRBV6-3; 7 positions match TRBD1. After removal of 5 bases from V and 3 bases from J, the junction contained 5 bases not matched to a gene. There are 14 residues in the CDR3. Germline CDR1 reads MNHEY; CDR2 reads SVGEGT. The CDR3 reads CASSTDRETDTQYF. CDR3 bases: TGTGCCAGCAGTACAGACAGGGAGACAGATACGCAGTATTTT.

This clonotype was seen once. The V call is TRBV14, the J call TRBJ2-7, with 7 bases that match TRBD1. TRBJ2-5 matches the DNA end more closely, so the J call is doubtful. The CDR3 has 15 amino acids. Germline CDR1 and CDR2: SGHDN and FVKESK. Here the CDR3 DNA reads TGTGCCAACAGTCGAGAACAGGGGTTTGGGGAGACCCAGTACTTC. Amino acids: CANSREQGFGETQYF.

The sample holds a few counts of this clonotype. The chain's CDR3 is CASKLQGATNEKLFF. The DNA of the CDR3 is TGTGCCAGCAAGCTACAGGGGGCAACTAATGAAAAACTGTTTTTT. This chain connects TRBV12-3 or TRBV12-4 to TRBJ1-4; 8 bases are a match to TRBD1. This CDR3 comprises 15 residues. The ends lost 7 bases at V and 0 bases at J; junction bases unmatched: 4.

This clonotype has a handful of counts. The V call is TRBV28, the J call TRBJ1-4; D uncertain. Germline assignment: CDR1 MDHEN and CDR2 SYDVKM. This CDR3 has 14 amino acids. Trimming took 5 bases from V and 3 from J, leaving 10 bases between them. CDR3 bases: TGTGCCAGCAGTGTCCTTTCTCCTAATGAAAAACTGTTTTTT. It encodes CASSVLSPNEKLFF.

The rearrangement joins TRBV18 to TRBJ2-7, with a tentative D call TRBD1 (5 bases). This CDR3 contains 14 residues. Trimming removed 5 bases from V and 2 bases from J, with 13 bases in between. Germline V CDR1 and CDR2: KGHSH, LQKENI. In nucleotides, the CDR3 is TGTGCCAGCTCAACGGACAAAAGACCCTACGAGCAGTACTTC. Its translation: CASSTDKRPYEQYF.

The chain joins TRBV9 to TRBJ2-1, with D perhaps assigned TRBD1 or TRBD2 (5 bases each). The length of the CDR3 is 13 residues. Germline V gene data show CDR1 as SGDLS and CDR2 as YYNGEE. Between the trimmed V and J ends, which lost 4 bases and 9 bases, there was a span of 14 bases. The CDR3 here is CASSPQLGTEQFF. The CDR3 DNA reads TGTGCCAGCAGCCCCCAGCTCGGGACTGAGCAGTTCTTC.

Turning to this clonotype: A much larger clonotype is one base distant, so this may be a read error. The chain's CDR3 is CSVGGGTGANEQYF. CDR3 nucleotides: TGCAGCGTTGGGGGCGGGACAGGGGCAAACGAGCAGTACTTC. The genes are TRBV29-1 and TRBJ2-5; 10 positions match TRBD1. The better agreement between TRBJ2-7 and the DNA end casts doubt on the J call. The length of the CDR3 is 14 residues. Per the germline V gene, CDR1 is SQVTM and CDR2 is ANQGSEA.

In DNA, the CDR3 is TGCGCCAGCAGCCAGAGGACTAGCGGGAGGTACAATGAGCAGTTCTTC. Translating it yields CASSQRTSGRYNEQFF. The chain uses TRBV4-1 and TRBJ2-1; 14 positions match TRBD2. J gave up 4 bases and V 3 bases, and 2 bases lay outside the gene matches. Germline V gives CDR1 MGHRA, CDR2 YSYEKL. The CDR3 is made up of 16 amino acids.

This chain joins TRBV5-6 and TRBJ1-2; 7 nucleotides agree with TRBD1. Germline V lookup: CDR1 SGHDT, CDR2 YYEEEE. The V segment lost 4 bases and the J segment 2 bases; nucleotides outside the gene matches: 5. This CDR3 comprises 14 residues. CDR3 amino acids: CASSENRGNYGYTF. The CDR3 region has the DNA TGTGCCAGCAGCGAGAACAGGGGCAACTATGGCTACACCTTC.

The rearrangement links TRBV4-2 to TRBJ2-7; 11 bases align to TRBD2. This CDR3 is 18 amino acids long. Germline V gene sequence: CDR1 LGHNA, CDR2 YNFKEQ. V shed 1 base and J 7 bases; nucleotides not matched to a gene: 15. The CDR3 DNA sequence: TGTGCCAGCAGCCAAGGTGGGGTAGCGGGAGGGGTTAACAATGAGCAGTACTTC. Protein sequence: CASSQGGVAGGVNNEQYF.

The chain combines TRBV28 with TRBJ2-4; D ambiguous. The J call may be incorrect, as the DNA end agrees better with TRBJ2-7. Per the germline V gene, CDR1 is MDHEN and CDR2 is SYDVKM. CDR3 size: 16 residues. The CDR3 protein is CASSSLTASTPYEQYF. The CDR3, as DNA: TGTGCCAGCAGTTCGCTCACGGCCTCAACCCCCTACGAGCAGTACTTC.

This clonotype was detected only a few times. The chain links TRBV10-3 to TRBJ2-4, with 10 bases identical to TRBD2. After removal of 0 bases from V and 1 base from J, the junction contained 6 bases not matched to a gene. This CDR3 is built from 18 residues. Germline values: CDR1 ENHRY, CDR2 SYGVKD. Here the CDR3 DNA reads TGTGCCATCAGTGAGTCCAGCGGGGGGGCCTTGGCCAAAAACATTCAGTACTTC. This translates into CAISESSGGALAKNIQYF.

This rearrangement joins TRBV29-1 to TRBJ2-2, with D tentatively TRBD2 (6 bases). V gave up 7 bases and J gave up 1 base, with 19 bases separating them. The CDR3 runs 16 residues. The V gene's germline CDR1 is SQVTM and CDR2 ANQGSEA. The CDR3 loop reads CSAGIWTTGNTGELFF. CDR3 sequence (DNA): TGCAGCGCCGGTATTTGGACTACCGGGAACACCGGGGAGCTGTTTTTT.